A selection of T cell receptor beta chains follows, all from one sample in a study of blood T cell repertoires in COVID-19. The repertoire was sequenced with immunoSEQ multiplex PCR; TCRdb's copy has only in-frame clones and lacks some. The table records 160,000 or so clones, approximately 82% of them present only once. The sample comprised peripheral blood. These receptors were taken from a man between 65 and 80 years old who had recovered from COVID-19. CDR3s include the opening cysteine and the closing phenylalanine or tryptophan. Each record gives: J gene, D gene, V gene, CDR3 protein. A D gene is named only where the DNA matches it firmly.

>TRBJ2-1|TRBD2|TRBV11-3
CASSGGSGRVYEQFF
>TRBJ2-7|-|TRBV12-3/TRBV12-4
CASSAATSYEQYF
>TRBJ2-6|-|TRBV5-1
CASSLDGSGANVLTF
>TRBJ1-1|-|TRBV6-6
CASSGFPGGSTEAFF
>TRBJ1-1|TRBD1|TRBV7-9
CASSWGQGNTEAFF
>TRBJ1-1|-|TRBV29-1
CSVERTENTEAFF
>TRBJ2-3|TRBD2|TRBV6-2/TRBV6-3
CASSYASGRNTQYF
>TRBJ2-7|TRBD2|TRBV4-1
CASSQDPGTSGRSYEQYF
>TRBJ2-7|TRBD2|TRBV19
CASSITLASGRSYEQYF
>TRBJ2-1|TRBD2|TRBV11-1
CASSLAPSGYYNEQFF